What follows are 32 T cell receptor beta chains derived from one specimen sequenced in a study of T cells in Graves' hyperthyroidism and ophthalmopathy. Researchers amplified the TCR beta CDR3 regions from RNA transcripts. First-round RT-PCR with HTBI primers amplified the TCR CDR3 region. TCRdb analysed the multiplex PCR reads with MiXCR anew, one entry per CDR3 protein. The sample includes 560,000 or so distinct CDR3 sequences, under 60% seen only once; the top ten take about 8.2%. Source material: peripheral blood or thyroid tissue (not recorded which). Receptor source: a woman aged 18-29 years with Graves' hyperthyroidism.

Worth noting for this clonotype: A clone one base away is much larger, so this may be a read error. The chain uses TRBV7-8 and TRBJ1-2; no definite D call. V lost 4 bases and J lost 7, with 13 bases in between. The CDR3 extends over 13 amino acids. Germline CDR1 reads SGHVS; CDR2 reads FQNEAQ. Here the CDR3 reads CASSSRLSRGYTF. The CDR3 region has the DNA TGTGCCAGCAGCTCCCGGTTGAGTCGTGGCTACACCTTC.

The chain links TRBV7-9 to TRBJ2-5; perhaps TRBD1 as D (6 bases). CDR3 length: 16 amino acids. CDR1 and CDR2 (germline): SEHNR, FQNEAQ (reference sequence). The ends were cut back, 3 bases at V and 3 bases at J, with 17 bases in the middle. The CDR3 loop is CASSLTGRDGEETQYF. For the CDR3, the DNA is TGTGCCAGCAGCTTGACAGGCCGGGACGGCGAAGAGACCCAGTACTTC.

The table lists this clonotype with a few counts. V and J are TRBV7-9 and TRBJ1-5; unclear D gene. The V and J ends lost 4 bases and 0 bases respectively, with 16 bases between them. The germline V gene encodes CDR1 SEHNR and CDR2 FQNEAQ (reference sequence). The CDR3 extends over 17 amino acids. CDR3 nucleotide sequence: TGTGCCAGCAGCTCCGTCTCAACACTCTATAGCAATCAGCCCCAGCATTTT. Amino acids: CASSSVSTLYSNQPQHF.

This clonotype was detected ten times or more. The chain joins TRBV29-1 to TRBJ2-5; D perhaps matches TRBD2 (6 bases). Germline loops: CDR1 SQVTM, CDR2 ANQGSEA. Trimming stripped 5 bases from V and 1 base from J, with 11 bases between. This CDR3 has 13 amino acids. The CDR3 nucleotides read TGCAGCGTTCGACGGGACTTCCAAGAGACCCAGTACTTC. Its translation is CSVRRDFQETQYF.

The CDR3 spells CASREWYF. As DNA, the CDR3 is TGTGCCAGCAGGGAGTGGTACTTC. The chain couples TRBV2 to TRBJ2-7; no firm D call. Per the germline V gene, CDR1 is SNHLY and CDR2 is FYNNEI. The CDR3 spans 8 residues. V gave up 6 bases and J gave up 12 bases, with 6 bases separating them.

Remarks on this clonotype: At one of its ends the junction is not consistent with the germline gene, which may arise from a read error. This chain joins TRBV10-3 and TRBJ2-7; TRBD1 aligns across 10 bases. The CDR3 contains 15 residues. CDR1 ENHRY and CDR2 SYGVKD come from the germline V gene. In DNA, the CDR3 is TGTGCCAGCAGTGAAGGGACAGGGGCGGCCTACGAGCAGTACTTC. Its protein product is CASSEGTGAAYEQYF.

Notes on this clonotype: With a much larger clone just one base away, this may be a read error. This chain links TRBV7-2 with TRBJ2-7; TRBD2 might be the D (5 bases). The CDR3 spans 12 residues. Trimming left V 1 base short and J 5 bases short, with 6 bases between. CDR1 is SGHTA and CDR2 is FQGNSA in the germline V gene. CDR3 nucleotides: TGTGCCAGCAGCTTAGACGGGGACGAGCAGTACTTC. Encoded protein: CASSLDGDEQYF.

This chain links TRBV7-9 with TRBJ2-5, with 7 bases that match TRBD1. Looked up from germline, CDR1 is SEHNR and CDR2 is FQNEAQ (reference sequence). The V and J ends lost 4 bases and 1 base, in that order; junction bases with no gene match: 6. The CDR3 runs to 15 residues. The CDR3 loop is CASSSFTGAQETQYF. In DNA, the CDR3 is TGTGCCAGCAGCTCTTTCACAGGGGCCCAAGAGACCCAGTACTTC.

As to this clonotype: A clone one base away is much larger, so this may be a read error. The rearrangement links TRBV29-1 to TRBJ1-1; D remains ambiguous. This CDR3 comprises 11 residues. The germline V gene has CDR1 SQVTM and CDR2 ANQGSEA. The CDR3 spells CGAFKNTEAFF. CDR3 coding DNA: TGCGGCGCGTTCAAGAACACTGAAGCTTTCTTT.

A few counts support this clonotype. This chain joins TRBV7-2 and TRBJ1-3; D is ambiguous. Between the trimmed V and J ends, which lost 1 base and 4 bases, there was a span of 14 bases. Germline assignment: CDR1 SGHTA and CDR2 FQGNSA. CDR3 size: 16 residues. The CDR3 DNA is TGTGCCAGCAGCTTAGGGTCGGTTCCGGGGGGAAACACCATATATTTT. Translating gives CASSLGSVPGGNTIYF.

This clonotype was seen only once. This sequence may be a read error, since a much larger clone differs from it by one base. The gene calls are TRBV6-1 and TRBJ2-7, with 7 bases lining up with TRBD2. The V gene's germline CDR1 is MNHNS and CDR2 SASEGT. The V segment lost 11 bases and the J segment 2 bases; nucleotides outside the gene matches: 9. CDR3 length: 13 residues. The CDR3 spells CAVLAEEPYEQYF. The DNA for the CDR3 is TGTGCCGTTCTAGCGGAGGAGCCCTACGAGCAGTACTTC.

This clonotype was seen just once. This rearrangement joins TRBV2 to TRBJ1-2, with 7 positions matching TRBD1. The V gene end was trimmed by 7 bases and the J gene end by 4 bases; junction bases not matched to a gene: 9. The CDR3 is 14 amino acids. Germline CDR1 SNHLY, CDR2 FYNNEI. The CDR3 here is CASTRGQEGYGYTF. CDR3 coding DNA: TGTGCCAGCACGCGAGGACAGGAAGGCTATGGCTACACCTTC.

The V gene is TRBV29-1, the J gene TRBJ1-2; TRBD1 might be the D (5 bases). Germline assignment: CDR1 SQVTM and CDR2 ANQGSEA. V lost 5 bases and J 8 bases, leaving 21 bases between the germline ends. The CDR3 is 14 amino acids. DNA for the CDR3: TGCAGCGTTCTTGACGGGGAAGGGGCATTGGGCTACACCTTC. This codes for CSVLDGEGALGYTF. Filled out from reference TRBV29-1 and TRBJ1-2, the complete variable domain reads SAVISQKPSRDICQRGTSLTIQCQVDSQVTMMFWYRQQPGQSLTLIATANQGSEATYESGFVIDKFPISRPNLTFSTLTVSNMSPEDSSIYLCSVLDGEGALGYTFGSGTRLTVV.

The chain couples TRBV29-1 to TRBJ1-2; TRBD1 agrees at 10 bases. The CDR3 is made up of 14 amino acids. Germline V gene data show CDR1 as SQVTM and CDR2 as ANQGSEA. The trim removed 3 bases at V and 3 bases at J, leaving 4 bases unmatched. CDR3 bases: TGCAGCGTTGAGGAGACAGGGGGCCACTATGGCTACACCTTC. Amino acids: CSVEETGGHYGYTF.

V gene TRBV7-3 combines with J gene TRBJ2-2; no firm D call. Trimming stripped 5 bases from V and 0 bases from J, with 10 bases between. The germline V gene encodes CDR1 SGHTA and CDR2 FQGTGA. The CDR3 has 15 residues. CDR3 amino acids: CASSPDLSNTGELFF. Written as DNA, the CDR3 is TGTGCCAGCAGCCCTGACTTATCGAACACCGGGGAGCTGTTTTTT.

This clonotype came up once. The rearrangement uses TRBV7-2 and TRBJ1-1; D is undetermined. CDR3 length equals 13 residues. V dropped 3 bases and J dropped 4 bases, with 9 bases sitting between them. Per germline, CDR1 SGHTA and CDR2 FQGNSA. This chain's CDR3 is CASSLEQLTEAFF. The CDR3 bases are TGTGCCAGCAGCTTGGAACAGCTCACTGAAGCTTTCTTT.

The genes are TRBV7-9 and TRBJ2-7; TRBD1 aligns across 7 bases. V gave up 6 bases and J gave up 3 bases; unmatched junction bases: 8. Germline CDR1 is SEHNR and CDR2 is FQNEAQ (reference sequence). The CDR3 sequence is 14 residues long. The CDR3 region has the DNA TGTGCCAGCAGTAACCGACAGGGTGGCTACGAGCAGTACTTC. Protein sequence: CASSNRQGGYEQYF.

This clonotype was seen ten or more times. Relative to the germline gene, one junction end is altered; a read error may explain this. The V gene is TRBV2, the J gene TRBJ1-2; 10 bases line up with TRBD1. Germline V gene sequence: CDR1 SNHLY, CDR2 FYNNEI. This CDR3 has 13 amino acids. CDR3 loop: CASSPGQGYGYTF. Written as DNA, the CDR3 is TGTGCTAGCAGCCCGGGACAGGGGTATGGCTACACCTTC.

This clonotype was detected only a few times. In DNA, the CDR3 is TGTGCCAGCAGCTCCTCGACAGGCCTCGGGGACGAGCAGTACTTC. Translated: CASSSSTGLGDEQYF. The chain has TRBV7-9 and TRBJ2-7; weak D call: TRBD1 (6 bases). Germline V gives CDR1 SEHNR, CDR2 FQNEAQ (reference sequence). The ends were cut back, 4 bases at V and 5 bases at J, with 18 bases in the middle. The CDR3 spans 15 residues.

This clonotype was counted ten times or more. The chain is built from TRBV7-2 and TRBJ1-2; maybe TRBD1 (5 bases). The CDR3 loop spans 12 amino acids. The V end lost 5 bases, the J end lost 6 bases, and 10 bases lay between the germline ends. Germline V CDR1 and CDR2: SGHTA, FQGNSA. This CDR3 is CASSLEQDGYTF. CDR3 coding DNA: TGTGCCAGCAGCCTTGAACAGGATGGCTACACCTTC.

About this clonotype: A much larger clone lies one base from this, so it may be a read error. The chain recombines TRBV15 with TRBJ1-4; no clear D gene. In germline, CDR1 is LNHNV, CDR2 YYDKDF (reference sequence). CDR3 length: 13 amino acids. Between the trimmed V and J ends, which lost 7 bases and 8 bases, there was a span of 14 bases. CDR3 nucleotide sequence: TGTGCCACCAACTTCTATGGTGGGGAAAAACTGTTTTTT. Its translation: CATNFYGGEKLFF.

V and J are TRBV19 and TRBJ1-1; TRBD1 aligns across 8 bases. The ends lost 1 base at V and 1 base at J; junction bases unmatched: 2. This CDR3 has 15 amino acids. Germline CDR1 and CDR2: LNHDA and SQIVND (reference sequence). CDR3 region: CASSIGQGSNTEAFF. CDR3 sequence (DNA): TGTGCCAGTAGTATAGGACAGGGGTCGAACACTGAAGCTTTCTTT.

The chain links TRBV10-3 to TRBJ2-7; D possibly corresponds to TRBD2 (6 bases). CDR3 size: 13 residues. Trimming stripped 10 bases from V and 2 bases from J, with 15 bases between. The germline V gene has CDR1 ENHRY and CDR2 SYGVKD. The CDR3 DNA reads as TGTGCCAGCAGCATAGCGGATACCTACGAGCAGTACTTC. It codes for CASSIADTYEQYF.

The CDR3 is CSVGPGLAGEAFF. DNA of the CDR3: TGCAGCGTTGGTCCGGGGCTAGCGGGTGAAGCTTTCTTT. The J gene is TRBJ1-1, the V gene TRBV29-1, with D possibly being TRBD1 (5 bases). Trimming removed 4 bases from V and 7 bases from J, with 16 bases in between. Germline assignment: CDR1 SQVTM and CDR2 ANQGSEA. CDR3 length: 13 amino acids.

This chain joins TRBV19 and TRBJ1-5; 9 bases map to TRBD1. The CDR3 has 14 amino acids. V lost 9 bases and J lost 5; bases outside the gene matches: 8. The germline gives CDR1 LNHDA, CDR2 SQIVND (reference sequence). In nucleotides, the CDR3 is TGTGCCAGCAGACGGGGACAGGGAGATCAGCCCCAGCATTTT. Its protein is CASRRGQGDQPQHF.

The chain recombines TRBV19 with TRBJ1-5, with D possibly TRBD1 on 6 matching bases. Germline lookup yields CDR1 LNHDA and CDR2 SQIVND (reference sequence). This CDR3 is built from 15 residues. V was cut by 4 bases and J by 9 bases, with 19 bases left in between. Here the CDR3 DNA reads TGTGCCAGTAGTAATCGACAGGCGGTTGTTAGGCCCCAGCATTTT. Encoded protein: CASSNRQAVVRPQHF.

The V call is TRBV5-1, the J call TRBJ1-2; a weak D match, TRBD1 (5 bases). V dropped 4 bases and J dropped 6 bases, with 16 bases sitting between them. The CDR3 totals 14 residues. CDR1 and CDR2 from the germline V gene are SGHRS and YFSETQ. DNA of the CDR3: TGCGCCAGCAGCCAAAGTAGGGGATACGATGGCTACACCTTC. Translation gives CASSQSRGYDGYTF.

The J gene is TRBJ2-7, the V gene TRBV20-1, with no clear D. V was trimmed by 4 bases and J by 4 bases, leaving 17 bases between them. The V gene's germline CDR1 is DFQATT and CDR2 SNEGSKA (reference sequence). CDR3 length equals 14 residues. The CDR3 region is CSANWATTDYEQYF. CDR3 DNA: TGCAGTGCTAACTGGGCCACGACGGATTACGAGCAGTACTTC.

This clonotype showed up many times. CDR3 coding DNA: TGTGCCAGCGTGGGAGGGCGTGGCCAAGAGACCCAGTACTTC. Its protein is CASVGGRGQETQYF. V is TRBV7-9 and J is TRBJ2-5, with 7 bases identical to TRBD2. The CDR3 is 14 amino acids. CDR1 SEHNR and CDR2 FQNEAQ come from the germline V gene (reference sequence). V gave up 8 bases and J gave up 1 base; unmatched junction bases: 7.

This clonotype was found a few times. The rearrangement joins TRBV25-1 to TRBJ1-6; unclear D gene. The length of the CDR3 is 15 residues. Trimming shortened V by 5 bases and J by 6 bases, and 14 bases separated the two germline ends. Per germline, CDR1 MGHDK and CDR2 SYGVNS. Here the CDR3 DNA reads TGTGCCAGCAGTTTTCAGGTTTCTGGTAATTCACCCCTCCACTTT. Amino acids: CASSFQVSGNSPLHF.

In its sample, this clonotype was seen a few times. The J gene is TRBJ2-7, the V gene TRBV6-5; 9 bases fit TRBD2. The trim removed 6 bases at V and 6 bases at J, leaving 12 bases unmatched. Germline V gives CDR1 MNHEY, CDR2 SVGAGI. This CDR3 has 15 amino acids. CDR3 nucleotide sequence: TGTGCCAGCAGATATGACGGGACTAGCATCGGCGAGCAGTACTTC. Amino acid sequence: CASRYDGTSIGEQYF.

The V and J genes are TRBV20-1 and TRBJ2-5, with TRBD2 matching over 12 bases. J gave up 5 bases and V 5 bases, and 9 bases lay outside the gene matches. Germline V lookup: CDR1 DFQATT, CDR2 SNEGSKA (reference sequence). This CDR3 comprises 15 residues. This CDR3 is CSASRLAGVMETQYF. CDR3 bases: TGCAGTGCTTCACGACTAGCGGGAGTGATGGAGACCCAGTACTTC.